One and the same sample provided the 2 T cell receptor beta chains below, sequenced in a study of cytomegalovirus exposure and HLA in healthy donors. This PCR relied on a set of 60 Vbeta primers and 13 Jbeta primers. This table comes from immunoSEQ multiplex PCR, and its TCRdb copy is limited to in-frame clones, with some not included. This sample carries approximately 140,000 clones, over 60% of them seen once, and the ten largest clones take about 3%. The sample comprised PBMCs. The receptors stem from a human donor in good health.

This clone has a single count. The chain employs TRBV7-6 and TRBJ2-2, with TRBD1 identical over 8 bases. Germline CDR1 reads SGHVS; CDR2 reads FNYEAQ. The CDR3 is made up of 15 amino acids. V lost 1 base and J lost 3; bases outside the gene matches: 1. The CDR3 nucleotides read TGTGCCAGCAGCTTAGTGACAGGGGACACCGGGGAGCTGTTTTTT. It translates to CASSLVTGDTGELFF.

V and J are TRBV16 and TRBJ1-5; tentative D call: TRBD1 (5 bases). Trimming pared 0 bases from V and 3 bases from J, leaving 9 bases between. CDR1 KGHSY and CDR2 FQNENV come from the germline V gene. The CDR3 contains 15 residues. CDR3 nucleotide sequence: TGTGCCAGCAGCCAATCGGGACTGATCAATCAGCCCCAGCATTTT. This sequence encodes CASSQSGLINQPQHF.